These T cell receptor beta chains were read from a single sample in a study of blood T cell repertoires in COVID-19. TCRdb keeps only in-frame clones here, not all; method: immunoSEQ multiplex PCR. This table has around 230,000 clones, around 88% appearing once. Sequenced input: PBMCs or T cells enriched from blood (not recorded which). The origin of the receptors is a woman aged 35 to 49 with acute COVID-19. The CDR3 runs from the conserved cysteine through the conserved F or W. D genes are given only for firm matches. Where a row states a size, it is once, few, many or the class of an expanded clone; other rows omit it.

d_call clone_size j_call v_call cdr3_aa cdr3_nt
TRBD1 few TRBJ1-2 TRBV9 CASSVTGGYYGYTF TGTGCCAGCAGCGTAACAGGGGGCTATTATGGCTACACCTTC
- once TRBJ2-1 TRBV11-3 CASSSLGGVGNNEQFF TGTGCCAGCAGCTCCCTAGGGGGGGTTGGAAACAATGAGCAGTTCTTC
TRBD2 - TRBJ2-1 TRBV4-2 CASSSDGGSSYNEQFF TGTGCCAGCAGCAGCGATGGCGGGAGCTCCTACAATGAGCAGTTCTTC
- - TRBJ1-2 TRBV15 CATSRDRGRQGGYTF TGTGCCACCAGCAGAGATCGAGGACGTCAGGGGGGCTACACCTTC
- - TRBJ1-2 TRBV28 CASSLLAGNNGYTF TGTGCCAGCAGTTTATTGGCAGGGAATAATGGCTACACCTTC
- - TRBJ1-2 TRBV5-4 CASSSGYLYGYTF TGTGCCAGCAGCTCAGGGTACCTCTATGGCTACACCTTC
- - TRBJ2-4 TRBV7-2 CASSSSPAKNIQYF TGTGCCAGCAGCTCGTCCCCGGCCAAAAACATTCAGTACTTC
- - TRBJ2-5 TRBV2 CASSLKAGETQYF TGTGCCAGCAGTCTCAAGGCCGGGGAGACCCAGTACTTC
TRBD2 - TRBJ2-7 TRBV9 CASSVAGTSWVREQYF TGTGCCAGCAGCGTAGCTGGGACTAGTTGGGTGCGGGAGCAGTACTTC
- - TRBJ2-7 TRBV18 CASSPRGNYEQYF TGTGCCAGCTCACCAAGGGGGAACTACGAGCAGTACTTC
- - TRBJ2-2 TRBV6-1 CASNRQSTGELFF TGTGCCAGCAACCGACAGTCCACCGGGGAGCTGTTTTTT
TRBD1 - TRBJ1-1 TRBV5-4 CASSPRQGGLNTEAFF TGTGCCAGCAGCCCAAGACAGGGGGGCTTGAACACTGAAGCTTTCTTT
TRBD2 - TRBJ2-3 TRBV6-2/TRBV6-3 CASSPYSGGADTQYF TGTGCCAGCAGTCCCTATAGCGGGGGAGCAGATACGCAGTATTTT
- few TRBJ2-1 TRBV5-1 CASSLVTGVYNEQFF TGCGCCAGCAGCTTAGTAACAGGAGTTTACAATGAGCAGTTCTTC
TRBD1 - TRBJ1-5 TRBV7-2 CASSSAWTGRLNQPQHF TGTGCCAGCAGCTCTGCCTGGACAGGGAGACTAAATCAGCCCCAGCATTTT
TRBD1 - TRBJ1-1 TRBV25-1 CASTRQGRPEAFF TGTGCCAGCACTCGACAGGGAAGACCTGAAGCTTTCTTT
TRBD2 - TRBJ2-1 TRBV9 CASSAGLASYNEQFF TGTGCCAGCAGCGCGGGACTAGCATCCTACAATGAGCAGTTCTTC
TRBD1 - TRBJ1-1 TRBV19 CASKIQGGTEAFF TGTGCCAGTAAGATACAGGGGGGGACTGAAGCTTTCTTT
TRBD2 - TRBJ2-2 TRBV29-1 CSARTRLAGANTGELFF TGCAGCGCCCGAACTCGACTAGCGGGGGCCAACACCGGGGAGCTGTTTTTT
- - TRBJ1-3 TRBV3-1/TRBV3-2 CASTTGSSGNTIYF TGTGCCAGCACGACAGGCAGCTCTGGAAACACCATATATTTT
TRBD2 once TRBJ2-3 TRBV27 CASSRSRLTAGVSDTQYF TGTGCCAGCAGTCGGAGCAGGCTGACAGCGGGAGTGTCAGATACGCAGTATTTT
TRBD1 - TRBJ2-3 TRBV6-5 CASRAGQGPDTQYF TGTGCCAGCAGAGCGGGACAGGGGCCAGATACGCAGTATTTT
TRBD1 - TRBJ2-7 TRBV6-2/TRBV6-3 CASSSPGQGAHEQYF TGTGCCAGCAGTTCCCCGGGACAGGGGGCCCACGAGCAGTACTTC
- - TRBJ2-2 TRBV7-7 CASSSDRNTGELFF TGTGCTAGCAGCTCGGACAGGAACACCGGGGAGCTGTTTTTT
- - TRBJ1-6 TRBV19 CASKEDSYNSPLHF TGTGCCAGTAAGGAGGACTCCTATAATTCACCCCTCCACTTT
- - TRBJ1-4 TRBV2 CASVQGTNEKLFF TGTGCCAGCGTACAGGGTACTAATGAAAAACTGTTTTTT
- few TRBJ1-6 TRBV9 CASSRGGVRSPLHF TGTGCCAGCAGCCGCGGAGGGGTGAGATCACCCCTCCACTTT
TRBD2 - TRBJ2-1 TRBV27 CATLAAWDEQFF TGTGCCACCCTAGCGGCCTGGGATGAGCAGTTCTTC
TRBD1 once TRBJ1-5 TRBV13 CASSWGQGNQPQHF TGTGCCAGCAGCTGGGGACAGGGCAATCAGCCCCAGCATTTT
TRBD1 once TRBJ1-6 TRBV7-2 CASSLGQHNSPLHF TGTGCCAGCAGCCTGGGACAGCACAATTCACCCCTCCACTTT
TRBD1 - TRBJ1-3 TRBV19 CASTPPTGGTRGTIYF TGTGCCAGTACTCCCCCCACAGGGGGTACTCGAGGGACCATATATTTT
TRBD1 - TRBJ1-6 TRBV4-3 CASSQDATGIGSPLHF TGCGCCAGCAGCCAAGATGCGACAGGGATCGGTTCACCCCTCCACTTT
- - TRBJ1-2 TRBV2 CASSEAAGVRGYTF TGTGCCAGCAGTGAAGCGGCAGGGGTGAGGGGCTACACCTTC
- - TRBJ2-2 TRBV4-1 CASSQATRSTGELFF TGCGCCAGCAGCCAAGCTACTAGGTCAACCGGGGAGCTGTTTTTT
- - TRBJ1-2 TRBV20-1 CSASRGRARNGYTF TGCAGTGCTAGTAGGGGCAGGGCACGTAATGGCTACACCTTC
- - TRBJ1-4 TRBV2 CATSRLWGGEKLFF TGTGCCACCAGCCGACTGTGGGGCGGTGAAAAACTGTTTTTT
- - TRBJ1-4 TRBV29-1 CSVLGSGQDDETLFF TGCAGCGTGCTGGGGAGCGGGCAGGATGATGAAACACTGTTTTTT
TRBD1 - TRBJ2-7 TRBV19 CASSTPGQVGEQYF TGTGCCAGTAGTACACCCGGACAGGTCGGCGAGCAGTACTTC
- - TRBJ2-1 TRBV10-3 CAISERGGGSNEQFF TGTGCCATCAGTGAGCGGGGAGGGGGAAGCAATGAGCAGTTCTTC
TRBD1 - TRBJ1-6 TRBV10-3 CAISESETGNSPLHF TGTGCCATCAGTGAGTCGGAGACAGGGAACTCACCCCTCCACTTT